This T cell receptor beta chain was recovered during a study of cytomegalovirus exposure and HLA in healthy donors. The CDR3 spans 17 residues. The germline V gene encodes CDR1 MGHRA and CDR2 YSYEKL. Trimming took 0 bases from V and 8 from J, leaving 20 bases between them. The PCR had 60 Vbeta and 13 Jbeta primers. Assay: immunoSEQ multiplex PCR; the TCRdb copy retains only in-frame clones and omits some. The sample includes some 150,000 clones, roughly 86% seen only once; the top ten take more than 2.5%. This clone was seen only once. The J gene is TRBJ2-1, the V gene TRBV4-1; tentative D call: TRBD1 (5 bases). The TCR originated in a man between 18 and 29 years old in good health and CMV-seropositive. The specimen sequenced was PBMCs. Written as DNA, the CDR3 is TGCGCCAGCAGCCAAGAGGTGATAGGAAGGGGTGAAGATGAGCAGTTCTTC. It specifies CASSQEVIGRGEDEQFF.